A selection of T cell receptor beta chains follows, all from one sample in a study of beta chain features in type 1 diabetes. Generated by immunoSEQ multiplex PCR, the TCRdb table keeps only in-frame clones and is missing some. The sample has around 360,000 clones, around 12% seen once. Sequencing was done on a sample of naive CD4+ T cells from blood. Receptors originate from a woman younger than 35 with type 1 diabetes. CDR3s include the opening cysteine and the closing phenylalanine or tryptophan. The order of the fields is clone size, D gene, V gene, J gene, CDR3 length, CDR3 DNA, CDR3 protein. D genes are given only for firm matches. Not all rows give a size; the values are once, few, many and, for expanded clones, a class.

few	NA	TRBV25-1	TRBJ2-6	17	TGTGCCAGCAGTGGAGGAAGGTTTCGCTCTGGGGCCAACGTCCTGACTTTC	CASSGGRFRSGANVLTF
NA	NA	TRBV15	TRBJ1-2	16	TGTGCCACCAGCAGAGATGTGACAGCTACCGGCTATGGCTACACCTTC	CATSRDVTATGYGYTF
few	NA	TRBV5-1	TRBJ2-6	14	TGCGCCAGCAGCTTTCCGGGTGGGGCCAACGTCCTGACTTTC	CASSFPGGANVLTF
NA	TRBD1	TRBV7-9	TRBJ2-7	15	TGTGCCAGCAGCTCCCGGGACAGGGGGATCTACGAGCAGTACTTC	CASSSRDRGIYEQYF
NA	NA	TRBV4-3	TRBJ2-1	16	TGCGCCAGCAGCCAAGATCGGGCAGGGTCTGCCAATGAGCAGTTCTTC	CASSQDRAGSANEQFF
NA	NA	TRBV7-2	TRBJ2-7	11	TGTGCCAGCAGCTTCCAATACGAGCAGTACTTC	CASSFQYEQYF
NA	TRBD1	TRBV30	TRBJ2-7	13	TGTGCCTGGAGTGTGACAGGGGCCTACGAGCAGTACTTC	CAWSVTGAYEQYF
few	TRBD1	TRBV28	TRBJ2-5	18	TGTGCCAGCAGCCAGAGTTTCCTGTTGGGGACAGGGGTAAAGACCCAGTACTTC	CASSQSFLLGTGVKTQYF
once	NA	TRBV5-1	TRBJ2-2	13	TGCGCCAGCAGCGTCCTTAACACCGGGGAGCTGTTTTTT	CASSVLNTGELFF
NA	TRBD2	TRBV30	TRBJ2-7	13	TGTGCCTGGAGAGGAAGCGGGAGTGGGGAGCAGTACTTC	CAWRGSGSGEQYF
few	NA	TRBV15	TRBJ1-4	13	TGTGCCACCAGCATCGCGGACGGAGGAAAACTGTTTTTT	CATSIADGGKLFF
NA	TRBD1	TRBV7-9	TRBJ1-6	16	TGTGCCAGCAGCTCCACCCAGGGGGCGTTTAATTCACCCCTCCACTTT	CASSSTQGAFNSPLHF
few	TRBD1	TRBV19	TRBJ2-7	13	TGTGCCACCTCAACAGGGGTCTCCTACGAGCAGTACTTC	CATSTGVSYEQYF
NA	NA	TRBV19	TRBJ2-7	13	TGTGCCAGTAGTATTGGGGCAAACTACGAGCAGTACTTC	CASSIGANYEQYF
NA	NA	TRBV30	TRBJ1-2	11	TGTGCCTGGAGTGTACTCAGGGGCTACACCTTC	CAWSVLRGYTF
NA	TRBD1	TRBV28	TRBJ2-3	16	TGTGCCAGCAGCCCTCCGGGACAGGGTTACACAGATACGCAGTATTTT	CASSPPGQGYTDTQYF
few	NA	TRBV4-1	TRBJ1-2	14	TGCGCCAGCAGCCAAGACAGGGCGAACTATGGCTACACCTTC	CASSQDRANYGYTF
NA	TRBD2	TRBV30	TRBJ2-7	14	TGTGCCTGGGGACTAGCGGGAGGCCGGAGCGAGCAGTACTTC	CAWGLAGGRSEQYF
NA	TRBD1	TRBV19	TRBJ2-7	13	TGTGCCAGTAGTAGACAGGGCGGCTACGAGCAGTACTTC	CASSRQGGYEQYF
few	NA	TRBV4-1	TRBJ2-1	16	TGCGCCAGCAGCCACCGCGGCGGAGCGACCTACAATGAGCAGTTCTTC	CASSHRGGATYNEQFF
NA	NA	TRBV5-1	TRBJ2-1	14	TGCGCCAGCAGCTTGGGGAGACTGTACAATGAGCAGTTCTTC	CASSLGRLYNEQFF
few	NA	TRBV19	TRBJ2-4	15	TGTGCCAGTAGTGTGCAGGGTCTAGCCAAAAACATTCAGTACTTC	CASSVQGLAKNIQYF
NA	NA	TRBV5-1	TRBJ2-5	12	TGCGCCAGCAGCTTGCGGGAGGAGACCCAGTACTTC	CASSLREETQYF
NA	TRBD2	TRBV7-2	TRBJ2-5	15	TGTGCCAGCAGCTTTGTAGCGGGGGGTCGCGAGACCCAGTACTTC	CASSFVAGGRETQYF
NA	NA	TRBV18	TRBJ2-2	15	TGTGCCAGCTCACCAACAGAGTCCTACACCGGGGAGCTGTTTTTT	CASSPTESYTGELFF
NA	TRBD2	TRBV18	TRBJ2-3	14	TGTGCCAGCTCACCGACTAGCCGCACAGATACGCAGTATTTT	CASSPTSRTDTQYF
NA	TRBD2	TRBV29-1	TRBJ2-1	13	TGCAGCGCCGGACTAGCGGCCTACAATGAGCAGTTCTTC	CSAGLAAYNEQFF
NA	TRBD2	TRBV7-9	TRBJ2-7	15	TGTGCCAGCAGCCTACGGACTAGCGGGAGTTTCGAGCAGTACTTC	CASSLRTSGSFEQYF
NA	NA	TRBV6-5	TRBJ2-3	16	TGTGCCAGCAGTTACTGGAGCGGGACAAGCACAGATACGCAGTATTTT	CASSYWSGTSTDTQYF
few	NA	TRBV15	TRBJ2-5	15	TGTGCCACCAGCAGGGATAGGGGGTACCAAGAGACCCAGTACTTC	CATSRDRGYQETQYF
few	TRBD1	TRBV7-2	TRBJ2-7	15	TGTGCCAGCAGCTTACGAGGGACAGGGGGCTACGAGCAGTACTTC	CASSLRGTGGYEQYF
NA	NA	TRBV6-6	TRBJ1-2	15	TGTGCCAGCAGTTACTCGTTCTACAGCAACTATGGCTACACCTTC	CASSYSFYSNYGYTF
NA	TRBD2	TRBV13	TRBJ2-7	14	TGTGCCAGCAGCTTCGGCGGGGGGACCTACGAGCAGTACTTC	CASSFGGGTYEQYF
few	TRBD1	TRBV5-1	TRBJ1-2	15	TGCGCCAGCAGCAGTACTCCGGGACAGGGTATCAGCTACACCTTC	CASSSTPGQGISYTF
NA	NA	TRBV7-6	TRBJ1-5	12	TGTGCCAGCAGCTCACCGGATCAGCCCCAGCATTTT	CASSSPDQPQHF
NA	TRBD2	TRBV6-4	TRBJ2-2	17	TGTGCCAGCAGCCCCTTTAGGGCTAGCGGAAACACCGGGGAGCTGTTTTTT	CASSPFRASGNTGELFF
NA	NA	TRBV6-1	TRBJ1-5	11	TGTGCCGGGGGCTTCAATCAGCCCCAGCATTTT	CAGGFNQPQHF
few	NA	TRBV9	TRBJ2-2	16	TGTGCCAGCCGATCAGGGGAGTGGTTTGGCACCGGGGAGCTGTTTTTT	CASRSGEWFGTGELFF
NA	NA	TRBV7-9	TRBJ2-1	14	TGTGCCAGCTGTACTCAGGGATTCTACAATGAGCAGTTCTTC	CASCTQGFYNEQFF
few	NA	TRBV7-2	TRBJ2-1	11	TGTGCCAGCAGCTTACTCCTAGAACCGTTCTTC	CASSLLLEPFF
NA	NA	TRBV5-4	TRBJ2-1	14	TGTGCCAGCAGCTTCCTGGACAGCTACAATGAGCAGTTCTTC	CASSFLDSYNEQFF
few	NA	TRBV9	TRBJ2-5	14	TGTGCCAGCAGCGTAGCCGCGGGGAGGGAGACCCAGTACTTC	CASSVAAGRETQYF
few	NA	TRBV19	TRBJ2-3	14	TGTGCCAGTAGGTTGTCAGGATTCACAGATACGCAGTATTTT	CASRLSGFTDTQYF
few	NA	TRBV25-1	TRBJ1-4	12	TGTGCCAGCAGACCCAACGACAATCAGCTGTTTTTT	CASRPNDNQLFF
few	TRBD2	TRBV28	TRBJ2-3	16	TGTGCCAGCAGTTCCATAGCGGGGAAAAGCACAGATACGCAGTATTTT	CASSSIAGKSTDTQYF
NA	TRBD2	TRBV5-1	TRBJ2-5	16	TGCGCCAGCAGCTTGCAGCGGGGATCGGGAGAAGAGACCCAGTACTTC	CASSLQRGSGEETQYF
NA	NA	TRBV9	TRBJ1-1	13	TGTGCCAGCAGCGTAGTATCAGGCTATGAAGCTTTCTTT	CASSVVSGYEAFF
NA	NA	TRBV2	TRBJ2-5	13	TGTGCCAGCAGTCTTGACTTTGTAGGGACCCAGTACTTC	CASSLDFVGTQYF
NA	TRBD1	TRBV5-7	TRBJ1-1	12	TGTGCCAGCAGTCAAGACAGGGTAGGAGCTTTCTTT	CASSQDRVGAFF
NA	TRBD1	TRBV11-2	TRBJ1-1	13	TGTGCCAGCAGCTCACAGGGGAGCACTGAAGCTTTCTTT	CASSSQGSTEAFF
NA	NA	TRBV18	TRBJ2-4	13	TGTGCCAGCTCACCCGGAGCCAAAAACATTCAGTACTTC	CASSPGAKNIQYF
few	TRBD2	TRBV5-1	TRBJ2-7	16	TGCGCCAGCAGCTTGGATGATAGCGGGAGTAGAAACGAGCAGTACTTC	CASSLDDSGSRNEQYF
NA	NA	TRBV4-3	TRBJ2-1	14	TGCGCCAGCAGCCAAGCTTCCGGCCTGCGCGGGCAGTTCTTC	CASSQASGLRGQFF
NA	NA	TRBV6-1	TRBJ1-5	12	TGTGCCAGCACGGGTAGCAATCAGCCCCAGCATTTT	CASTGSNQPQHF
NA	TRBD1	TRBV11-3	TRBJ2-5	17	TGTGCCAGCAGCCCGCCGGCCGGGACAGGGCCGCGGGAGACCCAGTACTTC	CASSPPAGTGPRETQYF
few	TRBD1	TRBV28	TRBJ1-1	15	TGTGCCAGCAGCTCGACAGGGGGCCAGAACACTGAAGCTTTCTTT	CASSSTGGQNTEAFF